These 17 T cell receptor beta chains were sequenced from one sample in a study of human T cells and chemical hapten exposure. Time point noted: patch test 2, 6 weeks after DPC sensitization. Described treatment: therapeutic diphenylcyclopropenone sensitization with weekly scalp DPC. TCRdb re-derived calls from the RACE reads in MiXCR, one entry per CDR3 protein. The data contain about 89,000 distinct CDR3 sequences, approximately 11% of them singletons. This specimen was whole blood, taken in connection with sensitization to the hapten diphenylcyclopropenone (DPC). All receptors come from a man in his forties with alopecia areata. Some clones in this sample may be carry-over from other donors' samples.

This chain joins TRBV29-1 and TRBJ2-7; 9 nucleotides match TRBD1. The CDR3 covers 13 residues. CDR1 and CDR2 (germline): SQVTM, ANQGSEA. With V trimmed by 6 bases and J by 3 bases, 6 bases remained unmatched. The CDR3 protein is CSVPGQGIYEQYV. The CDR3, as DNA: TGCAGCGTACCGGGACAGGGCATCTACGAGCAGTACGTC.

The rearrangement uses TRBV6-6 and TRBJ2-1, with 11 bases that match TRBD2. The V gene's germline CDR1 is MNHNY and CDR2 SVGAGI (reference sequence). Trimming took 2 bases from V and 9 from J; bases not matched to a gene: 3. The CDR3 consists of 14 residues. The chain's CDR3 is CASSYTSGSSEQFF. CDR3 nucleotide sequence: TGTGCCAGCAGTTACACTAGCGGGAGTTCTGAGCAGTTCTTC.

In its sample, this clonotype was seen a few times. The chain combines TRBV11-2 with TRBJ2-1; the match to TRBD1 covers 9 bases. This CDR3 region has 15 residues. J was trimmed by 7 bases and V by 4 bases; bases with no gene match: 8. CDR1 is SGHAT, CDR2 FQNNGV, per germline. CDR3: CASSSQGAPENEQFF. The CDR3 bases are TGTGCCAGCAGCTCACAGGGGGCGCCTGAAAATGAGCAGTTCTTC.

CDR3 sequence reads: CASSSPPTGHTQYF. CDR3 DNA: TGTGCCAGCAGCTCCCCGCCAACCGGTCATACGCAGTATTTT. V is TRBV7-2 and J is TRBJ2-3; the D is unclear. CDR1 and CDR2 from the germline V gene are SGHTA and FQGNSA. The V and J ends lost 4 bases and 7 bases respectively, with 15 bases between them. The CDR3 runs 14 residues. The variable domain in full, completed from reference TRBV7-2 and TRBJ2-3, reads GAGVSQSPSNKVTEKGKDVELRCDPISGHTALYWYRQSLGQGLEFLIYFQGNSAPDKSGLPSDRFSAERTGGSVSTLTIQRTQQEDSAVYLCASSSPPTGHTQYFGPGTRLTVL.

The chain carries TRBV6-6 and TRBJ2-7; a weak D match, TRBD1 (6 bases). CDR1 MNHNY and CDR2 SVGAGI come from the germline V gene (reference sequence). V gave up 0 bases and J gave up 1 base, with 7 bases separating them. The CDR3 runs to 14 residues. The CDR3 spells CASSYSGGSYEQYV. CDR3 nucleotide sequence: TGTGCCAGCAGTTACTCAGGGGGTTCCTACGAGCAGTACGTC.

This clonotype occurred a few times. This chain connects TRBV20-1 to TRBJ1-5; tentative D call: TRBD1 (6 bases). The V and J ends lost 1 base and 4 bases respectively, with 11 bases between them. The CDR3 is 14 residues long. CDR1 is DFQATT and CDR2 is SNEGSKA in the germline V gene (reference sequence). CDR3 sequence reads: CSARAGAGNQPQHF. The CDR3 DNA reads TGCAGTGCTAGAGCGGGGGCTGGTAATCAGCCCCAGCATTTT.

The chain recombines TRBV27 with TRBJ2-1, with 9 positions matching TRBD1. CDR3 length: 16 residues. Trimming at V came to 4 bases and at J to 4 bases, leaving 8 bases not matched to a gene. Germline V gene data show CDR1 as MNHEY and CDR2 as SMNVEV (reference sequence). In DNA form, the CDR3 reads TGTGCCAGCAGTTCAACGGGACAGGGCGAATACAATGAGCAGTTCTTC. This codes for CASSSTGQGEYNEQFF.

This clonotype was seen only a few times. The V and J genes are TRBV3-1 and TRBJ2-7, with D perhaps being TRBD1 or TRBD2 (5 bases each). V was clipped by 4 bases and J by 5 bases, with 15 bases between them. This CDR3 comprises 14 residues. Germline V CDR1 and CDR2: LGHDT, YNNKEL (reference sequence). The CDR3 sequence is CASSLGVTSNEQYF. The CDR3 region has the DNA TGTGCCAGCAGCCTGGGGGTCACGTCGAACGAGCAGTACTTC.

This chain links TRBV27 with TRBJ2-1; possible D gene TRBD2, 7 bases. Trimming took off 4 bases at V and 7 bases at J, with 14 bases between the two ends. CDR1 is MNHEY and CDR2 is SMNVEV in the germline V gene (reference sequence). The CDR3 has 14 residues. In nucleotides, the CDR3 is TGTGCCAGCAGTTCGGGGGGCGGAAGGAATGAGCAGTTCTTC. Protein sequence: CASSSGGGRNEQFF.

This clonotype was observed a handful of times. The chain carries TRBV29-1 and TRBJ1-3, with D unresolved. Germline V lookup: CDR1 SQVTM, CDR2 ANQGSEA. The V and J ends lost 4 bases and 0 bases respectively, with 16 bases between them. The CDR3 length is 16 residues. The CDR3 sequence is CSVGETQMSSGNTIYF. The CDR3 DNA is TGCAGCGTTGGGGAAACTCAGATGAGCTCTGGAAACACCATATATTTT.

This clonotype showed up just a few times. The chain is built from TRBV7-3 and TRBJ2-1; 9 nucleotides agree with TRBD1. The CDR3 is 14 residues long. V lost 6 bases, J lost 7 bases, and 7 bases stayed unmatched. CDR1 and CDR2 (germline): SGHTA, FQGTGA. The CDR3 sequence: CASRSTGGKNEQFF. The CDR3 nucleotides are TGTGCCAGCAGATCGACAGGGGGTAAGAATGAGCAGTTCTTC.

At least ten counts were recorded for this clonotype. This chain links TRBV14 with TRBJ1-2; D gene uncertain. CDR3 length: 13 residues. In germline, CDR1 is SGHDN, CDR2 FVKESK. Between the trimmed V and J ends, which lost 0 bases and 8 bases, there was a span of 10 bases. CDR3 sequence (DNA): TGTGCCAGCAGCCAAGAGATTTGGAACGGCTACACCTTC. The encoded protein is CASSQEIWNGYTF. The variable domain in full, completed from reference TRBV14 and TRBJ1-2, reads EAGVTQFPSHSVIEKGQTVTLRCDPISGHDNLYWYRRVMGKEIKFLLHFVKESKQDESGMPNNRFLAERTGGTYSTLKVQPAELEDSGVYFCASSQEIWNGYTFGSGTRLTVV.

The V gene is TRBV27, the J gene TRBJ1-5; TRBD1 is a possible D gene (5 bases). In germline, CDR1 is MNHEY, CDR2 SMNVEV (reference sequence). The CDR3 length is 14 residues. The ends were cut back, 3 bases at V and 4 bases at J, with 10 bases in the middle. CDR3 in amino acids: CASSLSQGNQPQHF. In DNA, the CDR3 is TGTGCCAGCAGTTTGAGTCAGGGAAATCAGCCCCAGCATTTT.

This sequence joins TRBV28 and TRBJ2-2; D is unclear. The CDR3 has 15 residues. The V gene's germline CDR1 is MDHEN and CDR2 SYDVKM. Trimming stripped 2 bases from V and 4 bases from J, with 11 bases between. CDR3 in DNA: TGTGCCAGCAGTTTAGGGCGAGCAGGCACCGGGGAGCTGTTTTTT. Translated: CASSLGRAGTGELFF. Supplemented by reference TRBV28 and TRBJ2-2, the full variable domain reads DVKVTQSSRYLVKRTGEKVFLECVQDMDHENMFWYRQDPGLGLRLIYFSYDVKMKEKGDIPEGYSVSREKKERFSLILESASTNQTSMYLCASSLGRAGTGELFFGEGSRLTVL.

This rearrangement joins TRBV4-2 to TRBJ2-2; 14 positions match TRBD2. The CDR3 length is 20 residues. The J segment lost 4 bases and the V segment lost 0 bases, leaving 10 bases of the junction unmatched. Germline CDR1 LGHNA, CDR2 YNFKEQ. The CDR3 is CASSQEEAGTSGRGTGELFF. The CDR3 DNA follows: TGTGCCAGCAGCCAAGAGGAGGCCGGGACTAGCGGGAGAGGCACCGGGGAGCTGTTTTTT.

The V call is TRBV27, the J call TRBJ1-2, with TRBD1 matching 9 bases. The CDR3 sequence is 17 residues long. V dropped 6 bases and J dropped 2; count of bases not matched to a gene: 13. The germline CDR1 and CDR2 sequences are MNHEY and SMNVEV (reference sequence). CDR3 loop: CASSLLGQGMENYGYTF. The DNA of the CDR3 is TGTGCCAGCAGCCTCTTAGGACAGGGGATGGAGAACTATGGCTACACCTTC.

The chain uses TRBV7-9 and TRBJ1-1, with TRBD1 as a possible D gene (6 bases). V shed 6 bases and J shed 4 bases, with 18 bases lying between them. Germline V gives CDR1 SEHNR, CDR2 FQNEAQ (reference sequence). The CDR3 sequence is 15 residues long. The CDR3, as DNA: TGTGCCAGCAGACCAGGGGTCGCGGGGGGCACTGAAGCTTTCTTT. It translates to CASRPGVAGGTEAFF.